This T cell receptor beta chain was recorded in a study of cytomegalovirus exposure and HLA in healthy donors. Germline V lookup: CDR1 SGHNT, CDR2 YENEEA. The CDR3 is 11 residues long. V shed 2 bases and J shed 9 bases, with 5 bases lying between them. Study outcomes and limitations: Among TCR sequences, most were rare, though some public TCRs appeared in many donors. Differences between HLA loci emerged in a later analysis of TCR association rates, with DRB1 most and HLA-C fewest. The only immune exposure information that was available was CMV serostatus.

Vbeta (60) and Jbeta (13) primers were used in the PCR. Clones were read by immunoSEQ multiplex PCR, and TCRdb kept only the in-frame ones, dropping some. The data hold 140,000 or so clones, with 78% observed a single time. Each donor's status was that of a healthy bone marrow donor. On this clone: Its specificity is unknown.

The V call is TRBV11-3, the J call TRBJ2-1, with D unresolved. Sequencing was done on a sample of PBMCs. The source of this sequence is a woman aged 18-30 years in good health and CMV-seropositive. The CDR3 sequence is CASSLRGEQFF. CDR3 DNA: TGTGCCAGCAGCTTAAGAGGTGAGCAGTTCTTC.